Below, 30 T cell receptor beta chains from the same sample are listed, as sequenced in a study of shared clonotypes between healthy human individuals. Only CD45RO-negative cells positively selected for CCR7 counted as naive CD8 cells, so terminally differentiated effector memory CD45RA+ cells were excluded. Assay: immunoSEQ multiplex PCR; the TCRdb copy retains only in-frame clones and omits some. The repertoire holds approximately 2,200,000 clones, with roughly 91% as singletons. Sequencing used naive CD8+ T cells from PBMCs. Receptor source: a man younger than 35 in good health. Some clones in this sample may be carry-over from other donors' samples.

The chain recombines TRBV11-2 with TRBJ1-2; tentatively, D is TRBD1 (5 bases). Trimming pared 3 bases from V and 7 bases from J, leaving 12 bases between. CDR3 length: 13 amino acids. CDR1 SGHAT and CDR2 FQNNGV come from the germline V gene. The DNA of the CDR3 is TGTGCCAGCAGCTTGAATAGACAGATTGGCTACACCTTC. This gives the protein CASSLNRQIGYTF.

This clone occurred once. CDR3 loop: CSAKLGGTGELFF. CDR3 bases: TGCAGCGCAAAGCTGGGTGGCACCGGGGAGCTGTTTTTT. The chain couples TRBV29-1 to TRBJ2-2; unclear D gene. The V and J ends lost 7 bases and 4 bases respectively, with 13 bases between them. CDR1 is SQVTM, CDR2 ANQGSEA, per germline. This CDR3 has 13 amino acids.

The chain uses TRBV29-1 and TRBJ2-3; 9 bases align to TRBD2. This CDR3 region has 18 residues. Germline CDR1 and CDR2: SQVTM and ANQGSEA. V dropped 6 bases and J dropped 4; count of bases not matched to a gene: 20. The CDR3 coding sequence is TGCAGCGTGCGACCGGGACTAGCATTAGGCCTGAAACCAGATACGCAGTATTTT. Encoded protein: CSVRPGLALGLKPDTQYF.

The chain has TRBV27 and TRBJ2-5; D is possibly TRBD1 (5 bases). Trimming removed 8 bases from V and 7 bases from J, with 11 bases in between. The CDR3 has 11 residues. The V gene's germline CDR1 is MNHEY and CDR2 SMNVEV (reference sequence). The CDR3 sequence: CASGAPVTQYF. The CDR3 bases are TGTGCCAGCGGGGCCCCTGTGACCCAGTACTTC.

The chain joins TRBV7-2 to TRBJ2-7; D gene ambiguous. V lost 5 bases and J lost 4, with 9 bases in between. Germline V gene lookup returns CDR1 SGHTA and CDR2 FQGNSA. This CDR3 has 12 amino acids. The CDR3 DNA follows: TGTGCCAGCAGCGCGAGTGGATACGAGCAGTACTTC. It is translated as CASSASGYEQYF.

The CDR3 spells CASSWGIDNQPQHF. CDR3 nucleotides: TGTGCCAGCAGTTGGGGTATTGACAATCAGCCCCAGCATTTT. V usage is TRBV27 and J usage is TRBJ1-5; D gene ambiguous. This CDR3 comprises 14 residues. Germline V gene data show CDR1 as MNHEY and CDR2 as SMNVEV (reference sequence). Trimming removed 4 bases from V and 3 bases from J, with 10 bases in between.

The genes are TRBV6-1 and TRBJ2-7; perhaps TRBD1 as D (5 bases). The germline V and J ends were trimmed by 8 bases and 1 base, with 9 bases remaining between them. Germline V gene lookup returns CDR1 MNHNS and CDR2 SASEGT. The CDR3 is made up of 12 amino acids. CDR3 in DNA: TGTGCCAGCCTTGGGGCTTCCTACGAGCAGTACTTC. Its protein is CASLGASYEQYF.

V usage is TRBV16 and J usage is TRBJ2-3; 10 nucleotides align to TRBD2. CDR1 is KGHSY and CDR2 is FQNENV in the germline V gene. V trimming: 3 bases; J trimming: 6 bases; junction bases outside the gene matches: 9. The CDR3 contains 16 residues. The CDR3 loop reads CASSQILAGHGDTQYF. The CDR3 DNA reads as TGTGCCAGCAGCCAGATACTAGCGGGGCACGGTGATACGCAGTATTTT.

The chain employs TRBV27 and TRBJ1-5, with D unclear. There are 16 residues in the CDR3. The germline gives CDR1 MNHEY, CDR2 SMNVEV (reference sequence). V was pared by 2 bases and J by 6 bases, with 17 bases between. The CDR3 region has the DNA TGTGCCAGCAGTTTACTCGGACCTTCTATGGTTCAGCCCCAGCATTTT. Its protein product is CASSLLGPSMVQPQHF.

The chain is built from TRBV19 and TRBJ2-7; unclear D gene. The CDR3 has 11 amino acids. V lost 4 bases, J lost 8 bases, and 9 bases lay in between. The V gene's germline CDR1 is LNHDA and CDR2 SQIVND (reference sequence). The CDR3, as DNA: TGTGCCAGTAGTAGTGGCAGCCAGCAGTACTTC. This codes for CASSSGSQQYF.

The chain links TRBV18 to TRBJ2-7, with TRBD2 as a possible D gene (6 bases). V lost 3 bases, J lost 4 bases, and 16 bases lay in between. The CDR3 contains 15 residues. Germline V gene data show CDR1 as KGHSH and CDR2 as LQKENI. The CDR3 is CASSPGDRGLYEQYF. The CDR3 DNA follows: TGTGCCAGCTCACCGGGCGATCGCGGACTATACGAGCAGTACTTC.

The V gene is TRBV7-9, the J gene TRBJ2-5; maybe TRBD2 (6 bases). Per germline, CDR1 SEHNR and CDR2 FQNEAQ (reference sequence). The CDR3 consists of 14 residues. Trimming removed 6 bases from V and 3 bases from J, with 14 bases in between. CDR3 coding DNA: TGTGCCAGCAGTAATGGGGGGACGGAAGAGACCCAGTACTTC. It specifies CASSNGGTEETQYF.

The chain is built from TRBV28 and TRBJ1-1; TRBD1 might be the D (5 bases). The germline gives CDR1 MDHEN, CDR2 SYDVKM. Trimming stripped 5 bases from V and 4 bases from J, with 17 bases between. The CDR3 is 15 residues long. CDR3 region: CASSPRLRGVTEAFF. The DNA for the CDR3 is TGTGCCAGCAGTCCCCGCTTAAGGGGAGTCACTGAAGCTTTCTTT. Full variable domain (missing parts from reference TRBV28 and TRBJ1-1): DVKVTQSSRYLVKRTGEKVFLECVQDMDHENMFWYRQDPGLGLRLIYFSYDVKMKEKGDIPEGYSVSREKKERFSLILESASTNQTSMYLCASSPRLRGVTEAFFGQGTRLTVV.

In regard to this clone: Other DNA sequences in the same sample also yield this CDR3. This chain uses TRBV27 with TRBJ2-3; D uncertain. Germline V gives CDR1 MNHEY, CDR2 SMNVEV (reference sequence). V lost 6 bases and J 0 bases, leaving 4 bases between the germline ends. CDR3 length: 12 amino acids. The CDR3 DNA reads TGTGCCAGCAGCCCGAGCACAGATACGCAGTATTTT. Amino acid sequence: CASSPSTDTQYF.

The CDR3 bases are TGTGCCAGCAGCCCCCGTGTGCATCGCACAGATACGCAGTATTTT. Residues: CASSPRVHRTDTQYF. This rearrangement joins TRBV7-9 to TRBJ2-3, with D unclear. The germline CDR1 and CDR2 sequences are SEHNR and FQNEAQ (reference sequence). V was cut by 5 bases and J by 1 base, with 13 bases left in between. The CDR3 has 15 amino acids.

The rearrangement joins TRBV6-1 to TRBJ2-7; TRBD2 matches 10 bases. V shed 3 bases, J shed 4 bases, and the junction held 6 bases outside the gene matches. This CDR3 spans 15 amino acids. CDR1 is MNHNS and CDR2 is SASEGT in the germline V gene. Here the CDR3 reads CASSEGTSGIYEQYF. The CDR3 bases are TGTGCCAGCAGTGAGGGAACTAGCGGGATTTACGAGCAGTACTTC.

The rearrangement links TRBV27 to TRBJ1-2; TRBD1 is a possible D gene (6 bases). V dropped 6 bases and J dropped 4 bases, with 15 bases sitting between them. CDR1 MNHEY and CDR2 SMNVEV come from the germline V gene (reference sequence). The CDR3 is 14 amino acids. The CDR3 DNA follows: TGTGCCAGCAGATTAGGGGGGCGCGGCTATGGCTACACCTTC. Protein: CASRLGGRGYGYTF.

V usage is TRBV9 and J usage is TRBJ2-7, with D perhaps matching TRBD2 (5 bases). The germline CDR1 and CDR2 sequences are SGDLS and YYNGEE. The length of the CDR3 is 16 residues. V lost 2 bases, J lost 3 bases, and 18 bases lay in between. The CDR3 protein is CASSVTLGKTRYEQYF. The CDR3 DNA reads as TGTGCCAGCAGCGTTACACTAGGGAAGACCCGCTACGAGCAGTACTTC.

CDR3 DNA sequence: TGTGCCAGCAGCACGGGTCGATACTACGAGCAGTACTTC. It codes for CASSTGRYYEQYF. The chain has TRBV11-2 and TRBJ2-7; D gene ambiguous. This CDR3 contains 13 residues. The ends were cut back, 5 bases at V and 3 bases at J, with 11 bases in the middle. Germline CDR1 and CDR2: SGHAT and FQNNGV.

The gene calls are TRBV6-6 and TRBJ2-5; no definite D call. In germline, CDR1 is MNHNY, CDR2 SVGAGI (reference sequence). This CDR3 spans 15 amino acids. The germline V and J ends were trimmed by 4 bases and 0 bases, with 12 bases remaining between them. Written as DNA, the CDR3 is TGTGCCAGCAGTTTACCCATGGGGTACCAAGAGACCCAGTACTTC. Its protein product is CASSLPMGYQETQYF.

The genes are TRBV6-1 and TRBJ2-7; TRBD2 matches at 8 bases. The V gene's germline CDR1 is MNHNS and CDR2 SASEGT. The V gene end was trimmed by 0 bases and the J gene end by 4 bases; junction bases not matched to a gene: 5. The CDR3 is made up of 15 amino acids. Written as DNA, the CDR3 is TGTGCCAGCAGTGAAGCCCGGGGGGGACAATACGAGCAGTACTTC. This translates into CASSEARGGQYEQYF.

The chain employs TRBV28 and TRBJ1-3; unclear D gene. This CDR3 contains 15 residues. The V gene's germline CDR1 is MDHEN and CDR2 SYDVKM. V shed 5 bases and J shed 0 bases, with 11 bases lying between them. The CDR3 coding sequence is TGTGCCAGCAGTCCTCGGGTGGGCTCTGGAAACACCATATATTTT. Its translation: CASSPRVGSGNTIYF.

The J gene is TRBJ2-1, the V gene TRBV11-2; the match to TRBD2 covers 10 bases. This CDR3 has 19 residues. The germline V gene has CDR1 SGHAT and CDR2 FQNNGV. V shed 6 bases, J shed 2 bases, and the junction held 16 bases outside the gene matches. CDR3 loop: CASRDREDKREGPYNEQFF. CDR3 nucleotides: TGTGCCAGCAGGGACCGGGAGGACAAGCGGGAGGGCCCCTACAATGAGCAGTTCTTC. Variable domain in full (rest from reference TRBV11-2 and TRBJ2-1): EAGVAQSPRYKIIEKRQSVAFWCNPISGHATLYWYQQILGQGPKLLIQFQNNGVVDDSQLPKDRFSAERLKGVDSTLKIQPAKLEDSAVYLCASRDREDKREGPYNEQFFGPGTRLTVL.

The V and J genes are TRBV7-7 and TRBJ2-3, with 11 bases aligning to TRBD2. The CDR3 has 15 amino acids. V lost 5 bases to trimming and J lost 3 bases; unmatched junction nucleotides: 4. In germline, CDR1 is SSHAT, CDR2 FNYEAQ (reference sequence). CDR3 amino acids: CASSLRLAGTDTQYF. CDR3 nucleotide sequence: TGTGCCAGCAGCCTAAGACTAGCGGGGACAGATACGCAGTATTTT.

V usage is TRBV7-2 and J usage is TRBJ2-5; D remains ambiguous. V lost 5 bases to trimming and J lost 4 bases, with 11 bases between them. The CDR3 covers 13 residues. Germline V gene data show CDR1 as SGHTA and CDR2 as FQGNSA. The CDR3 nucleotides read TGTGCCAGCAGCCCCTCGCTTGGAGAGACCCAGTACTTC. Its translation is CASSPSLGETQYF. Filled out from reference TRBV7-2 and TRBJ2-5, the complete variable domain reads GAGVSQSPSNKVTEKGKDVELRCDPISGHTALYWYRQSLGQGLEFLIYFQGNSAPDKSGLPSDRFSAERTGGSVSTLTIQRTQQEDSAVYLCASSPSLGETQYFGPGTRLLVL.

V gene TRBV29-1 combines with J gene TRBJ2-7; 9 positions agree with TRBD1. V dropped 4 bases and J dropped 6; count of bases not matched to a gene: 19. Germline CDR1 reads SQVTM; CDR2 reads ANQGSEA. The CDR3 length is 17 residues. CDR3 sequence reads: CSVGGPHTGGSLPEQYF. DNA for the CDR3: TGCAGCGTTGGAGGGCCCCATACAGGGGGCAGCCTCCCCGAGCAGTACTTC.

The V gene is TRBV19, the J gene TRBJ1-1; 7 nucleotides line up with TRBD1. Germline loops: CDR1 LNHDA, CDR2 SQIVND (reference sequence). The CDR3 length is 14 residues. Losses at the gene ends were 5 bases for V and 3 bases for J; bases not matched to a gene: 6. As DNA, the CDR3 is TGTGCCAGTAGTGAACCGGGACAGTACACTGAAGCTTTCTTT. Translating it yields CASSEPGQYTEAFF.

The chain joins TRBV12-5 to TRBJ2-1, with D possibly being TRBD1 (5 bases). The CDR3 contains 15 residues. The germline V gene encodes CDR1 LGHNT and CDR2 FRNRAP. V gave up 0 bases and J gave up 8 bases, with 14 bases separating them. The CDR3 nucleotides read TGTGCTAGTGGTTTGGTACTGGGCAGGGTACATGAGCAGTTCTTC. Translated, it gives CASGLVLGRVHEQFF.

The chain uses TRBV4-3 and TRBJ2-6, with D possibly TRBD1 on 5 matching bases. V gave up 3 bases and J gave up 11 bases, with 14 bases separating them. CDR3 length: 14 amino acids. CDR1 LGHNA and CDR2 YSLEER come from the germline V gene. CDR3 sequence: CASSQDTVRDVLTF. The CDR3 DNA follows: TGCGCCAGCAGCCAGGACACGGTTAGGGACGTCCTGACTTTC.

The chain combines TRBV28 with TRBJ1-5; maybe TRBD1 (5 bases). Germline CDR1 MDHEN, CDR2 SYDVKM. The V end was cut by 7 bases, the J end by 3 bases, with 13 bases between. The CDR3 length is 14 residues. The CDR3 spells CASNPSRANQPQHF. In DNA, the CDR3 is TGTGCCAGCAATCCTAGCAGGGCCAATCAGCCCCAGCATTTT.